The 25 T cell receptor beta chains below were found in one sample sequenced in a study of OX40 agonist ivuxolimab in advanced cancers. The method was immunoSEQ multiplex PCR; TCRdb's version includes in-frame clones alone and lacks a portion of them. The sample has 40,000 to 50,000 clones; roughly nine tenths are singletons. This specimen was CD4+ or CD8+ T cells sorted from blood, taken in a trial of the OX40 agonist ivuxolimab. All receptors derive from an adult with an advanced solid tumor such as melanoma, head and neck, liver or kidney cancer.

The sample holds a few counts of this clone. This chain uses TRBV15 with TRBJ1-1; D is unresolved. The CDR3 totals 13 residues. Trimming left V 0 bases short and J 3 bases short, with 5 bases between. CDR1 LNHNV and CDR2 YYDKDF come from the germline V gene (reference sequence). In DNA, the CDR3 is TGTGCCACCAGCAGAGACAGAGACACTGAAGCTTTCTTT. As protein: CATSRDRDTEAFF. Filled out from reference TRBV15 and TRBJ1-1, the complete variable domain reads DAMVIQNPRYQVTQFGKPVTLSCSQTLNHNVMYWYQQKSSQAPKLLFHYYDKDFNNEADTPDNFQSRRPNTSFCFLDIRSPGLGDTAMYLCATSRDRDTEAFFGQGTRLTVV.

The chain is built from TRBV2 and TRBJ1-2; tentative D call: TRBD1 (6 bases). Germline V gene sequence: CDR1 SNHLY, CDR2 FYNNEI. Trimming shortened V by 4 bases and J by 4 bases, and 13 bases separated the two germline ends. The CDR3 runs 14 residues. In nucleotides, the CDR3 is TGTGCCAGCAGTGGGAACAGGGCAGGCTATGGCTACACCTTC. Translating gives CASSGNRAGYGYTF.

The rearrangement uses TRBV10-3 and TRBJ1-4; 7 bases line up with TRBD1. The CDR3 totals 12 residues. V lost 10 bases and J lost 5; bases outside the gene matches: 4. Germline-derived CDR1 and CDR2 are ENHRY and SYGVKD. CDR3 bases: TGTGCCACACAGGGGACGAATGAAAAACTGTTTTTT. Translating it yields CATQGTNEKLFF.

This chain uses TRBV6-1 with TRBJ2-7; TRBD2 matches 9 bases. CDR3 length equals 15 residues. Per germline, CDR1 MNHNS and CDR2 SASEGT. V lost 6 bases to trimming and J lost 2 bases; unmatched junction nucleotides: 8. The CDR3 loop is CASRVSGSLTYEQYF. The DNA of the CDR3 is TGTGCCAGCAGGGTTAGCGGGAGCCTTACCTACGAGCAGTACTTC.

This chain's CDR3 is CASSLGTGPNTEAFF. The CDR3 nucleotides read TGCGCCAGCAGCTTGGGGACAGGGCCGAACACTGAAGCTTTCTTT. The chain recombines TRBV5-1 with TRBJ1-1; TRBD1 aligns across 8 bases. The CDR3 runs 15 residues. The trim removed 0 bases at V and 1 base at J, leaving 2 bases unmatched. The germline V gene encodes CDR1 SGHRS and CDR2 YFSETQ. Combining the CDR3 with reference TRBV5-1 and TRBJ1-1 gives the whole variable domain KAGVTQTPRYLIKTRGQQVTLSCSPISGHRSVSWYQQTPGQGLQFLFEYFSETQRNKGNFPGRFSGRQFSNSRSEMNVSTLELGDSALYLCASSLGTGPNTEAFFGQGTRLTVV.

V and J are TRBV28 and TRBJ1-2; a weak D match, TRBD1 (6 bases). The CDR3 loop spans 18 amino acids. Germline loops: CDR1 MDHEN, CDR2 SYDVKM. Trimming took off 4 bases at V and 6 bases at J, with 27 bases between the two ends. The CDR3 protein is CASSSTPAGDRITHGYTF. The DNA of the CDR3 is TGTGCCAGCAGTTCAACTCCGGCAGGGGATCGAATTACTCATGGCTACACCTTC.

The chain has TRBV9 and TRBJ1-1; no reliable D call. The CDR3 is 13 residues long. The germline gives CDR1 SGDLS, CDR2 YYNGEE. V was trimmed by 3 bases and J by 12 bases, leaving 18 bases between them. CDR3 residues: CASSASPRIATFF. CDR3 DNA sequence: TGTGCCAGCAGCGCCAGCCCCCGAATCGCGACTTTCTTT.

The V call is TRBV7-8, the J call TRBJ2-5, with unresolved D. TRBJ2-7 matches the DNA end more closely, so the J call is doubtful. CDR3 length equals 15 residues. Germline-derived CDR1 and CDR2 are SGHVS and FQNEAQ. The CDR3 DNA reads TGTGCCAGCAGCTTAGTGGCCGATTTGGCCGACGAGCAGTACTTC. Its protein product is CASSLVADLADEQYF.

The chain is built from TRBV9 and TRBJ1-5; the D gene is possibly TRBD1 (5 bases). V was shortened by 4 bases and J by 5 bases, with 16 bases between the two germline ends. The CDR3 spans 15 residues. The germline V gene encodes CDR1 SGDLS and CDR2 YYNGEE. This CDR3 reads CASSPGPGGYQPQHF. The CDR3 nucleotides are TGTGCCAGCAGCCCGGGACCCGGAGGGTATCAGCCCCAGCATTTT.

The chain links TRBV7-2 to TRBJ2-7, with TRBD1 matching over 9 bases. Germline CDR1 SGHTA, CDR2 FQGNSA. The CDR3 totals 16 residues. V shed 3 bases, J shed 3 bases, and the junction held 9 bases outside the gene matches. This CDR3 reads CASSFLSGQGLYEQYF. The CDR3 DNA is TGTGCCAGCAGCTTCCTGTCGGGACAGGGACTCTACGAGCAGTACTTC.

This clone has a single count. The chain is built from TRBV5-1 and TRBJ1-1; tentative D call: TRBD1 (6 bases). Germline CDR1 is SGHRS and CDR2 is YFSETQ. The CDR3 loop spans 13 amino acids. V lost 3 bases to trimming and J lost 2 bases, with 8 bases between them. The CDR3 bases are TGCGCCAGCAGCTCAGGGGTTAACACTGAAGCTTTCTTT. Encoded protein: CASSSGVNTEAFF.

CDR3: CASKTGSGGLTGELFF. CDR3 bases: TGTGCCAGCAAAACCGGTAGCGGGGGATTGACCGGGGAGCTGTTTTTT. V usage is TRBV2 and J usage is TRBJ2-2; 9 bases match TRBD2. Germline values: CDR1 SNHLY, CDR2 FYNNEI. CDR3 length equals 16 residues. V was clipped by 7 bases and J by 5 bases; unmatched bases: 11.

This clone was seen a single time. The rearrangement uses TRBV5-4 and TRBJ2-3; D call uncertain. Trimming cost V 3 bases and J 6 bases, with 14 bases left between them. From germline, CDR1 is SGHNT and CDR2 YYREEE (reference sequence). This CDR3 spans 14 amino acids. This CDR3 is CASSSAYYEDTQYF. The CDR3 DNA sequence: TGTGCCAGCAGCTCCGCGTATTATGAGGATACGCAGTATTTT. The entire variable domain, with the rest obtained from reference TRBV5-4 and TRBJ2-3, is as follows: ETGVTQSPTHLIKTRGQQVTLRCSSQSGHNTVSWYQQALGQGPQFIFQYYREEENGRGNFPPRFSGLQFPNYSSELNVNALELDDSALYLCASSSAYYEDTQYFGPGTRLTVL.

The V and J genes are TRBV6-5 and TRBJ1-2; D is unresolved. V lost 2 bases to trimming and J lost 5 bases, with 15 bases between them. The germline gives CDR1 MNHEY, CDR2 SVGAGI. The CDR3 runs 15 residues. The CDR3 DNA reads TGTGCCAGCAGTTACAGGAGGGTACACGATTATGGCTACACCTTC. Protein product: CASSYRRVHDYGYTF.

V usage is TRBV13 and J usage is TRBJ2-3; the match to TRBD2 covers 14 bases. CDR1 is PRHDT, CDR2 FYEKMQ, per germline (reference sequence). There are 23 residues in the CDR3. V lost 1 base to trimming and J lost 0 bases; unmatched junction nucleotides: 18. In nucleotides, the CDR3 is TGTGCCAGCAGCTTAGTATCCCCCGGACTAGCGGGGGGCGTAGAAAGGAGCACAGATACGCAGTATTTT. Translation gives CASSLVSPGLAGGVERSTDTQYF.

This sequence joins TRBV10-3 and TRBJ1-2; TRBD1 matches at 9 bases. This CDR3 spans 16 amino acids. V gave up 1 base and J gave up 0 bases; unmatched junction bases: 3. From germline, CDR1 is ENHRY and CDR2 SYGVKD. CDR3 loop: CAISEYGTGPNYGYTF. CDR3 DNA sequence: TGTGCCATCAGTGAGTACGGGACAGGGCCTAACTATGGCTACACCTTC.

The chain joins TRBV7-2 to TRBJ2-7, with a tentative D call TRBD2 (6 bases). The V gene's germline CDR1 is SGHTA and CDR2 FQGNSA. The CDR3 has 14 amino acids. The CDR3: CAALGSGNPYEQYF. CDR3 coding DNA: TGTGCTGCTCTGGGTAGCGGTAACCCGTACGAGCAGTACTTC. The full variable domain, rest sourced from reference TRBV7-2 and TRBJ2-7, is GAGVSQSPSNKVTEKGKDVELRCDPISGHTALYWYRQSLGQGLEFLIYFQGNSAPDKSGLPSDRFSAERTGGSVSTLTIQRTQQEDSAVYLCAALGSGNPYEQYFGPGTRLTVT.

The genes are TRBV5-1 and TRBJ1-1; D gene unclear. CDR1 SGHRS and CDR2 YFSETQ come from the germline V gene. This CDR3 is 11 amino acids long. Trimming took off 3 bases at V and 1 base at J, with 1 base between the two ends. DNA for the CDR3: TGCGCCAGCAGCTCGAACACTGAAGCTTTCTTT. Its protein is CASSSNTEAFF. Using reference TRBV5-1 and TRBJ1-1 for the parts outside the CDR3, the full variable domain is KAGVTQTPRYLIKTRGQQVTLSCSPISGHRSVSWYQQTPGQGLQFLFEYFSETQRNKGNFPGRFSGRQFSNSRSEMNVSTLELGDSALYLCASSSNTEAFFGQGTRLTVV.

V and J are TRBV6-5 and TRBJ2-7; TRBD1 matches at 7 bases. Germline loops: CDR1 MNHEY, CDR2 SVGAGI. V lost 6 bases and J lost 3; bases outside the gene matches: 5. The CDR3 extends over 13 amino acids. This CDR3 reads CASRLSGGYEQYF. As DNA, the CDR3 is TGTGCCAGCAGATTATCAGGGGGCTACGAGCAGTACTTC.

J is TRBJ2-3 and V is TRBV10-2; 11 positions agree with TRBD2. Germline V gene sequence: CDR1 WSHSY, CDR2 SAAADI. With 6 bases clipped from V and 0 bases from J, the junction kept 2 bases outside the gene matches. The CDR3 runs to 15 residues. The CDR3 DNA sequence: TGCGCCAGCAGGGGACTAGCGGCTAGCACAGATACGCAGTATTTT. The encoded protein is CASRGLAASTDTQYF.

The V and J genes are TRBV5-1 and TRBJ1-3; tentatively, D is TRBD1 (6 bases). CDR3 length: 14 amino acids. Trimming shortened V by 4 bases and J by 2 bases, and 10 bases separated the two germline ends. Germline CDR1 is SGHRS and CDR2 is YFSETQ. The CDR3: CASSPGVPGNTIYF. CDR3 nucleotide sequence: TGCGCCAGCAGCCCAGGGGTCCCTGGAAACACCATATATTTT.

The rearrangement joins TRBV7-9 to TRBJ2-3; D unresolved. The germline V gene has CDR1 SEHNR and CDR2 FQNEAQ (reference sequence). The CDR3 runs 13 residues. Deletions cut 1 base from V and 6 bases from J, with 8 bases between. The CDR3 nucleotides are TGTGCCAGCAGCTTAGGGGATTTGGATACGCAGTATTTT. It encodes CASSLGDLDTQYF.

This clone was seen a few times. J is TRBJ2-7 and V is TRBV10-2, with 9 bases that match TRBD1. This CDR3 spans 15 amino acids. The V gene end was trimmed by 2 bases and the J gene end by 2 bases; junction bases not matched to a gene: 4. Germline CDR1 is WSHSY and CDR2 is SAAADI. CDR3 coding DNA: TGCGCCAGCAGTGAGCCGGGACAGGGCCCCTACGAGCAGTACTTC. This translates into CASSEPGQGPYEQYF.

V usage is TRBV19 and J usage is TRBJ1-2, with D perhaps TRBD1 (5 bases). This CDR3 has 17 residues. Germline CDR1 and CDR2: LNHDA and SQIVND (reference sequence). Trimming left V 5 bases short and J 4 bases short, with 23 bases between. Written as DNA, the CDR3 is TGTGCCAGTAGTCTCTTTAAGACAGACGGCACGGGCTATGGCTACACCTTC. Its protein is CASSLFKTDGTGYGYTF.

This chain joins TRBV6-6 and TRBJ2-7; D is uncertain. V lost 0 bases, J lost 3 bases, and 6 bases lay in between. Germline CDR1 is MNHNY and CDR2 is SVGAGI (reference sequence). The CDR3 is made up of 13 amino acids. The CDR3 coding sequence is TGTGCCAGCAGTTACTCTACTCACTACGAGCAGTACTTC. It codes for CASSYSTHYEQYF.